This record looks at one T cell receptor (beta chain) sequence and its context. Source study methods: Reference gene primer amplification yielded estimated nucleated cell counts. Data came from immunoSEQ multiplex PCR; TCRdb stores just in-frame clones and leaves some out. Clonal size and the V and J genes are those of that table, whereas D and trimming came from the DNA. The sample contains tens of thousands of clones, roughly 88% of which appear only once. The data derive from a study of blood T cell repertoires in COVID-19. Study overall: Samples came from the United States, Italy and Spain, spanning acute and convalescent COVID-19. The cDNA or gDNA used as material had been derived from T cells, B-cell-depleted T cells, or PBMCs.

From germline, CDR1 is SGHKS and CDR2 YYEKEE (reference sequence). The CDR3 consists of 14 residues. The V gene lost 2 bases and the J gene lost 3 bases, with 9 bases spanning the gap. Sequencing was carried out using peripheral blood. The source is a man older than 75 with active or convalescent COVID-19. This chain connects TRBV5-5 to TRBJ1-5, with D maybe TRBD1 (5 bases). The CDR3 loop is CASSFQGSNQPQHF. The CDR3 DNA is TGTGCCAGCAGCTTCCAGGGTTCCAATCAGCCCCAGCATTTT.